This T cell receptor beta chain was captured by sequencing in a study of cytomegalovirus exposure and HLA in healthy donors. Overall study results and limits: Later, an analysis found that TCR clusters from the first cohort tended to co-occur in the roughly 110 validation repertoires. As was reported, the classifier diagnosed cytomegalovirus status with high specificity and sensitivity.

To note about this clone: Its matching antigen is unknown.

There are 15 residues in the CDR3. The germline V gene encodes CDR1 SNHLY and CDR2 FYNNEI. The junction had 9 bases not matched to a gene; V was cut back by 8 bases and J by 3 bases. This table comes from immunoSEQ multiplex PCR, and its TCRdb copy is limited to in-frame clones, with some not included. The repertoire holds more than 45,000 clones, with roughly 87% as singletons. Sequenced sample: PBMCs. The gene calls are TRBV2 and TRBJ2-2, with TRBD2 matching 7 bases. This receptor was identified in a woman aged 18-30 years in good health and CMV-seronegative. CDR3 nucleotides: TGTGCCAGCGGAGACCTAGCGGACTACACCGGGGAGCTGTTTTTT. It translates to CASGDLADYTGELFF.